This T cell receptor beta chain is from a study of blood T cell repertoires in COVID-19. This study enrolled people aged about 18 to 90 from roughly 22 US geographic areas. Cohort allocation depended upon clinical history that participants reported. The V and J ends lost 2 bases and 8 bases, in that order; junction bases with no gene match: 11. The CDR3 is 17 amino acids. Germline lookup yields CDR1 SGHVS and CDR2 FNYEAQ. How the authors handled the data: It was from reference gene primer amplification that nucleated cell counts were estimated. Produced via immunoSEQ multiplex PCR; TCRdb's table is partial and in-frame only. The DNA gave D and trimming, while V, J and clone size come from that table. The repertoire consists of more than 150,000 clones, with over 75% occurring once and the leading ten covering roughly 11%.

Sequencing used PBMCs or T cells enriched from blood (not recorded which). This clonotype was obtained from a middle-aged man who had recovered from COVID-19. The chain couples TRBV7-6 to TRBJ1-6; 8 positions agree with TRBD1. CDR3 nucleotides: TGTGCCAGCAGCTTAACGAGGACAGGGAAGTCAGATTCACCCCTCCACTTT. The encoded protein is CASSLTRTGKSDSPLHF.